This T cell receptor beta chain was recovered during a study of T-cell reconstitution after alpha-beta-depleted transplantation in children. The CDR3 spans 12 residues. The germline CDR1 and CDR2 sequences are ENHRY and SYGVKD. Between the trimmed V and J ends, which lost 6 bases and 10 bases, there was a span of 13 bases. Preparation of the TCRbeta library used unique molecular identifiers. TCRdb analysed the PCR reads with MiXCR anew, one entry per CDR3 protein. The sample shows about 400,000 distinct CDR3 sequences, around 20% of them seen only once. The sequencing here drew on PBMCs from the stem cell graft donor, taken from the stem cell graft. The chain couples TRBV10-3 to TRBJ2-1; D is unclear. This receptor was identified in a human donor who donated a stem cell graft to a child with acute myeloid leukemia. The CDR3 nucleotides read TGTGCCATCAGCGACAACTTGGGGGAGCAGTTCTTC. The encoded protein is CAISDNLGEQFF.